This is a list of T cell receptor beta chains from one sample in a study of monozygotic twins with inflammatory bowel disease. Using the 5' RACE reads, TCRdb records one entry per CDR3 protein without DNA. Its table records 150,000 to 200,000 distinct CDR3 sequences. Sequencing input: blood. These receptors were taken from a human donor with ulcerative colitis or Crohn's disease, or a healthy co-twin of an affected twin (not recorded which). CDR3s include the opening cysteine and the closing phenylalanine or tryptophan.

J gene: TRBJ2-2
V gene: TRBV12-3/TRBV12-4
CDR3 protein: CASSLGAGADTGELFF

J gene: TRBJ2-7
V gene: TRBV28
CDR3 protein: CASSLTRDRGLSYEQYF

J gene: TRBJ2-1
V gene: TRBV5-1
CDR3 protein: CASSLDPGQRSYNEQFF

J gene: TRBJ1-3
V gene: TRBV3-1
CDR3 protein: CASSQNRGHSGNTIYF

J gene: TRBJ2-1
V gene: TRBV7-6
CDR3 protein: CASSSTTSGQFF

J gene: TRBJ2-2
V gene: TRBV28
CDR3 protein: CASSRDSSVAGELFF

J gene: TRBJ1-5
V gene: TRBV4-3
CDR3 protein: CASSQEKYYQPQHF

J gene: TRBJ2-2
V gene: TRBV29-1
CDR3 protein: CSVSGLAGVNTGELFF

J gene: TRBJ2-1
V gene: TRBV15
CDR3 protein: CATSTTSGRIYNEQFF

J gene: TRBJ2-1
V gene: TRBV5-1
CDR3 protein: CASSLSGASYNEQFF

J gene: TRBJ1-2
V gene: TRBV5-5
CDR3 protein: CASSSHRGDGYTF

J gene: TRBJ2-7
V gene: TRBV28
CDR3 protein: CASSLLAGEQYF

J gene: TRBJ2-4
V gene: TRBV12-3/TRBV12-4
CDR3 protein: CASSFGQGANIQYF

J gene: TRBJ1-2
V gene: TRBV28
CDR3 protein: CASSLPGWLYGYTF

J gene: TRBJ2-5
V gene: TRBV7-2
CDR3 protein: CASSYGVQETQYF

J gene: TRBJ1-2
V gene: TRBV11-2
CDR3 protein: CASSQYSARQGLYGYTF

J gene: TRBJ1-6
V gene: TRBV6-2/TRBV6-3
CDR3 protein: CASSSRYNSPLHF

J gene: TRBJ2-1
V gene: TRBV15
CDR3 protein: CATSISSSDNEQFF

J gene: TRBJ2-7
V gene: TRBV10-3
CDR3 protein: CATTAGPYEQYF

J gene: TRBJ2-5
V gene: TRBV10-3
CDR3 protein: CAIGASGSQETQYF

J gene: TRBJ2-1
V gene: TRBV20-1
CDR3 protein: CSASSVAGPTNEQFF

J gene: TRBJ1-2
V gene: TRBV28
CDR3 protein: CASSLWGINYGYTF

J gene: TRBJ2-5
V gene: TRBV28
CDR3 protein: CASSLGGGTGPETQYF

J gene: TRBJ2-7
V gene: TRBV18
CDR3 protein: CASSPTRQGKSYEQYF

J gene: TRBJ1-1
V gene: TRBV11-2
CDR3 protein: CASSVAQVYTEAFF

J gene: TRBJ2-7
V gene: TRBV5-1
CDR3 protein: CASSSGGSREQYF

J gene: TRBJ2-5
V gene: TRBV7-8
CDR3 protein: CASSFYSIRAAEETQYF

J gene: TRBJ2-2
V gene: TRBV25-1
CDR3 protein: CASSEPRDTGELFF

J gene: TRBJ1-5
V gene: TRBV7-2
CDR3 protein: CASSFGRGSNQPQHF

J gene: TRBJ2-3
V gene: TRBV7-3
CDR3 protein: CASSLDSGKLGTQYF

J gene: TRBJ2-7
V gene: TRBV5-1
CDR3 protein: CASSLEWTSDGQYF

J gene: TRBJ1-1
V gene: TRBV4-3
CDR3 protein: CASSQDWLTGNTEAFF

J gene: TRBJ1-2
V gene: TRBV6-5
CDR3 protein: CASSYYGQGDSYGYTF

J gene: TRBJ2-2
V gene: TRBV19
CDR3 protein: CASSIQGAAGELFF

J gene: TRBJ2-2
V gene: TRBV9
CDR3 protein: CASSPRLAAYTGELFF

J gene: TRBJ1-6
V gene: TRBV28
CDR3 protein: CASSFRGSNSPLHF

J gene: TRBJ1-2
V gene: TRBV30
CDR3 protein: CAWTRARDYGYTF

J gene: TRBJ1-2
V gene: TRBV12-3/TRBV12-4
CDR3 protein: CASSLDPGQRNYGYTF

J gene: TRBJ2-2
V gene: TRBV12-3/TRBV12-4
CDR3 protein: CASSLVLGQGGTGELFF

J gene: TRBJ2-3
V gene: TRBV5-1
CDR3 protein: CASSLGFTDTQYF

J gene: TRBJ2-1
V gene: TRBV5-4
CDR3 protein: CASSTGLAEYNEQFF